These 8 T cell receptor beta chains were all obtained from the same sample, sequenced in a study of blood T cell repertoires in COVID-19. Clones were read by immunoSEQ multiplex PCR, and TCRdb kept only the in-frame ones, dropping some. The table lists 98,000 or so clones, about 86% of them singletons. The source material was peripheral blood. The receptor source for this set is a woman aged 55-75 years in a cohort sampled during active or convalescent COVID-19.

This clone was counted between two and nine times. V usage is TRBV5-4 and J usage is TRBJ2-1, with TRBD2 matching 8 bases. This CDR3 region has 16 residues. V lost 4 bases to trimming and J lost 4 bases; unmatched junction nucleotides: 10. CDR1 is SGHNT and CDR2 is YYREEE in the germline V gene (reference sequence). The CDR3 sequence: CASSPFLVAGYNEQFF. In DNA, the CDR3 is TGTGCCAGCAGCCCGTTTCTGGTAGCGGGGTACAATGAGCAGTTCTTC.

The rearrangement joins TRBV28 to TRBJ1-2, with D hard to call. Germline V gene lookup returns CDR1 MDHEN and CDR2 SYDVKM. V dropped 2 bases and J dropped 4 bases, with 8 bases sitting between them. The CDR3 length is 13 residues. In DNA form, the CDR3 reads TGTGCCAGCAGTTTAACAGCAGGCTATGGCTACACCTTC. It translates to CASSLTAGYGYTF.

J is TRBJ1-6 and V is TRBV11-2; D call uncertain. Per germline, CDR1 SGHAT and CDR2 FQNNGV. V was shortened by 5 bases and J by 8 bases, with 19 bases between the two germline ends. This CDR3 has 16 residues. CDR3: CASSPWGMGRDSPLHF. CDR3 DNA: TGTGCCAGCAGCCCGTGGGGAATGGGGAGAGATTCACCCCTCCACTTT. Full variable domain (rest looked up from reference TRBV11-2 and TRBJ1-6): EAGVAQSPRYKIIEKRQSVAFWCNPISGHATLYWYQQILGQGPKLLIQFQNNGVVDDSQLPKDRFSAERLKGVDSTLKIQPAKLEDSAVYLCASSPWGMGRDSPLHFGNGTRLTVT.

The chain has TRBV7-2 and TRBJ2-7, with 9 bases matching TRBD1. The CDR3 is made up of 17 amino acids. The germline CDR1 and CDR2 sequences are SGHTA and FQGNSA. The V gene end was trimmed by 0 bases and the J gene end by 4 bases; junction bases not matched to a gene: 10. CDR3 coding DNA: TGTGCCAGCAGCTTAGCCGGGCCGGACAGGGGCTTATACGAGCAGTACTTC. This sequence encodes CASSLAGPDRGLYEQYF.

The V and J genes are TRBV10-2 and TRBJ1-6; the D gene is possibly TRBD1 (5 bases). Deletions cut 7 bases from V and 6 bases from J, with 13 bases between. This CDR3 is built from 14 residues. Germline CDR1 reads WSHSY; CDR2 reads SAAADI. DNA of the CDR3: TGCGCCAGCACCGGGCAGGGCTTTAATTCACCCCTCCACTTT. It codes for CASTGQGFNSPLHF.

The chain joins TRBV3-1 (or the pseudogene TRBV3-2) to TRBJ1-6, with a possible D match to TRBD1 (5 bases). With 0 bases removed from V and 11 bases from J, the gap between germline ends came to 8 bases. The germline V gene encodes CDR1 LGHDT and CDR2 YNNKEL (reference sequence). There are 13 residues in the CDR3. The CDR3 reads CASSQDGAAPLHF. The CDR3 coding sequence is TGTGCCAGCAGCCAAGATGGGGCGGCACCCCTCCACTTT.

This chain joins TRBV6-5 and TRBJ2-2; TRBD2 agrees at 10 bases. V was clipped by 0 bases and J by 6 bases; unmatched bases: 1. The length of the CDR3 is 15 residues. Germline V gene data show CDR1 as MNHEY and CDR2 as SVGAGI. This CDR3 is CASSYSGLAAGELFF. CDR3 sequence (DNA): TGTGCCAGCAGTTACTCAGGACTAGCGGCCGGGGAGCTGTTTTTT.

The chain links TRBV30 to TRBJ1-1; 9 bases are a match to TRBD1. V lost 1 base, J lost 1 base, and 7 bases stayed unmatched. Germline CDR1 is GTSNPN and CDR2 is SVGIG (reference sequence). The CDR3 totals 16 residues. DNA for the CDR3: TGTGCCTGGAGTGGGGACAGGGTTCAAGGGAACACTGAAGCTTTCTTT. Its translation: CAWSGDRVQGNTEAFF.